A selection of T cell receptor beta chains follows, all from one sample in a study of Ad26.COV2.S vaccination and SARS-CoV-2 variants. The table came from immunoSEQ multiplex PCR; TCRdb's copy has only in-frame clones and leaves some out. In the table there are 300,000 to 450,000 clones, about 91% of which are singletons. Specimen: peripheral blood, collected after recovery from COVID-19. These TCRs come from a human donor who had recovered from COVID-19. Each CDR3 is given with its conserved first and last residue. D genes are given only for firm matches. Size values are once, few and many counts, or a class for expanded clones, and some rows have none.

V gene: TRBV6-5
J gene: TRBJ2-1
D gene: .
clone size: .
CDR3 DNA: TGTGCCAGCAGTTACAGCGGGTCCTACAATGAGCAGTTCTTC
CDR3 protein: CASSYSGSYNEQFF

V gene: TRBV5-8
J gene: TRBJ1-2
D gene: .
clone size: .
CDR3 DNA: TGTGCCAGCAGCTTGGTCAACTCCTATGGCTACACCTTC
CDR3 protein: CASSLVNSYGYTF

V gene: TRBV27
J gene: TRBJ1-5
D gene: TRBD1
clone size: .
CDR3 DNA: TGTGCCAGCAGCCCCCTGAGGGACAGTTATAGCAATCAGCCCCAGCATTTT
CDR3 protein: CASSPLRDSYSNQPQHF

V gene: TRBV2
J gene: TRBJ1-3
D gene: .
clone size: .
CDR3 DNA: TGTGCCAGCATCAACCCTGGGGGGCGAGTGTCTGGAAACACCATATATTTT
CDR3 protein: CASINPGGRVSGNTIYF

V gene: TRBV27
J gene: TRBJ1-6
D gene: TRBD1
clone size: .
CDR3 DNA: TGTGCCAGCAGAAGGGGACAGTTTAATTCACCCCTCCACTTT
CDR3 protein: CASRRGQFNSPLHF

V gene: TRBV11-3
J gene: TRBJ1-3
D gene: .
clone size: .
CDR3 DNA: TGTGCCAGCAGGAGGCCGTTTAGGGGGAACACCATATATTTT
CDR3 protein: CASRRPFRGNTIYF

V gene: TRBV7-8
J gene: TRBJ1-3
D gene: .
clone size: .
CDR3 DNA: TGTGCCAGCAGCCCACACCGGGATCCTCGGAGCTCTGGAAACACCATATATTTT
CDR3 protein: CASSPHRDPRSSGNTIYF

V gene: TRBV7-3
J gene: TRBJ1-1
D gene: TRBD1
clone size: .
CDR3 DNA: TGTGCCAGCAGCTTCACAGGGGGGAGTGAAGCTTTCTTT
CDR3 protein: CASSFTGGSEAFF

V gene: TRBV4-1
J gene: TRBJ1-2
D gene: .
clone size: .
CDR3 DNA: TGCGCCAGCAGCCAAGGTAACTATGGCTACACCTTC
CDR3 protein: CASSQGNYGYTF

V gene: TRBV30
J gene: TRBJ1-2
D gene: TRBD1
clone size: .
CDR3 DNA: TGTGCCTCCCAACTGTCCGGGACAGGGGGTGAGAGCTATGGCTACACCTTC
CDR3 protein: CASQLSGTGGESYGYTF

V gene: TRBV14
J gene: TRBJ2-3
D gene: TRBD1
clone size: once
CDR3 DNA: TGTGCCAGCAGCAAAGGACAGGGGAGAGATACGCAGTATTTT
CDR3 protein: CASSKGQGRDTQYF

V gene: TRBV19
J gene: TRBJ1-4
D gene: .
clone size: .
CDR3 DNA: TGTGCCAGTAGTATAGACCGACCGCCTAACTATGAAAAACTGTTTTTT
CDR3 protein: CASSIDRPPNYEKLFF

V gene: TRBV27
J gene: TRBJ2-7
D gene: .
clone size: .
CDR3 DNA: TGTGCCACCCAGCCCAGGGGTGAATACTTC
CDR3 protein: CATQPRGEYF

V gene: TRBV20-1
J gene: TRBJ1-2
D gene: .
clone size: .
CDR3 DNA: TGCAGTGCTAGGATCCGTTTTGGCTACACCTTC
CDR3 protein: CSARIRFGYTF

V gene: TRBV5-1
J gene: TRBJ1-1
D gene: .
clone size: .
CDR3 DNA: TGCGCCAGCAGCTCCAAGAGCGGGGTTTGGACTGAAGCTTTCTTT
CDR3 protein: CASSSKSGVWTEAFF

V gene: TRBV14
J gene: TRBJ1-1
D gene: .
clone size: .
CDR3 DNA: TGTGCCAGCAGCCAAGAAAGTCAGGGCACTGAAGCTTTCTTT
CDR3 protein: CASSQESQGTEAFF

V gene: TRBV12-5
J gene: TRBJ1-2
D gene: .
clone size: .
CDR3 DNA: TGTGCTAGTGGTCCCGCAAGAGGTGGCCTCTATGGCTACACCTTC
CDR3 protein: CASGPARGGLYGYTF

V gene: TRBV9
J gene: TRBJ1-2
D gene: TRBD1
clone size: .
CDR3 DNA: TGTGCCAGCAGCGGCGTTAGGTGGGACAGGGTGGGCTATGGCTACACCTTC
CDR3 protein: CASSGVRWDRVGYGYTF

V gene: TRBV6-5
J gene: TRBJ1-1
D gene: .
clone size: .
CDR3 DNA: TGTGCCAGCCGGGGGGCGGCCAGAATGAACACTGAAGCTTTCTTT
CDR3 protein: CASRGAARMNTEAFF

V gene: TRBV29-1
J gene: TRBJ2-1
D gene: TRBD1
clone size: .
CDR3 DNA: TGCAGCGTTCTCAGGGGACAGCCCTACAATGAGCAGTTCTTC
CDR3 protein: CSVLRGQPYNEQFF

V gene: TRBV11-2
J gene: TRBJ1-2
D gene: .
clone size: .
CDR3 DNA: TGTGCCAGCAGCTTAGTAATCGACACAGGTTATGGCTACACCTTC
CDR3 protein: CASSLVIDTGYGYTF

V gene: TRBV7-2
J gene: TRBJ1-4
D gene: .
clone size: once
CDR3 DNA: TGTGCCAGCACCCCGTACTTGGGGTGGACTAATGAAAAACTGTTTTTT
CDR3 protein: CASTPYLGWTNEKLFF